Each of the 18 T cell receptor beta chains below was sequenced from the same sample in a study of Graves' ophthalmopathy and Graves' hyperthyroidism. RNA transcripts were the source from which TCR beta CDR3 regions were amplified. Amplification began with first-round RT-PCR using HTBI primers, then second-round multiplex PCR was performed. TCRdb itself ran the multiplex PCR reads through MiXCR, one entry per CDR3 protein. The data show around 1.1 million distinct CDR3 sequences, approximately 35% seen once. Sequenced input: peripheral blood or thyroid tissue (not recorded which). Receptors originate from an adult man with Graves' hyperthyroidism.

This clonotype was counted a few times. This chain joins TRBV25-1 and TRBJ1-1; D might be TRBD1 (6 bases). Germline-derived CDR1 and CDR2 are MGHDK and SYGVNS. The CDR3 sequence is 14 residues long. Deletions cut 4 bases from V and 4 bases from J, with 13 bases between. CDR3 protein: CASSAGARSTEAFF. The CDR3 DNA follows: TGTGCCAGCAGTGCGGGGGCGCGGAGCACTGAAGCTTTCTTT.

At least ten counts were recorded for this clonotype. CDR3 coding DNA: TGTGCCAGCAGTTTCGGGGGAGGTGAGCAGTACTTC. Translating it yields CASSFGGGEQYF. The chain carries TRBV7-2 and TRBJ2-7; a possible D gene is TRBD2 (6 bases). CDR3 length: 12 amino acids. Germline assignment: CDR1 SGHTA and CDR2 FQGNSA. Trimming removed 6 bases from V and 7 bases from J, with 13 bases in between.

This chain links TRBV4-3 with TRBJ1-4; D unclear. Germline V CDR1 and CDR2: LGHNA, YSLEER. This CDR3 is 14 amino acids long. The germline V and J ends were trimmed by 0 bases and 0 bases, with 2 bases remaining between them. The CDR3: CASSQETTNEKLFF. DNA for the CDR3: TGCGCCAGCAGCCAAGAGACAACTAATGAAAAACTGTTTTTT.

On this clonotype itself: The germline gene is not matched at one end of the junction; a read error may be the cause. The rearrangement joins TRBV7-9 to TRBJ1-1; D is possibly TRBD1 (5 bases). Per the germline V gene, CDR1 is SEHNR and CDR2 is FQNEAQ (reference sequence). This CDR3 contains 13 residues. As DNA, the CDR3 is TGCGCCAGCAGCTCCGGGACTTACAATGAGCAGTTCTTT. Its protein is CASSSGTYNEQFF. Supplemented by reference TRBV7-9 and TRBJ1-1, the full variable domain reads DTGVSQNPRHKITKRGQNVTFRCDPISEHNRLYWYRQTLGQGPEFLTYFQNEAQLEKSRLLSDRFSAERPKGSFSTLEIQRTEQGDSAMYLCASSSGTYNEQFFGQGTRLTVV.

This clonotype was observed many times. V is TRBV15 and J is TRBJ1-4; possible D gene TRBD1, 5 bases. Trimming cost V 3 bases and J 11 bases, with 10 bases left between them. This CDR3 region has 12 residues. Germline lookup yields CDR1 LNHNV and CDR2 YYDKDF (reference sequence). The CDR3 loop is CATSRARAKLFF. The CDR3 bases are TGTGCCACCAGCAGGGCCAGGGCCAAACTGTTTTTT.

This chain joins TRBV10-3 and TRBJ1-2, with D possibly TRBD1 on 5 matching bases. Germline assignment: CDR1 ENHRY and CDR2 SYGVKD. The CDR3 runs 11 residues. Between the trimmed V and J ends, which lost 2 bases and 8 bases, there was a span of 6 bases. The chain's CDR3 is CAISERQGYTF. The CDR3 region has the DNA TGTGCCATCAGTGAGAGACAGGGCTACACCTTC.

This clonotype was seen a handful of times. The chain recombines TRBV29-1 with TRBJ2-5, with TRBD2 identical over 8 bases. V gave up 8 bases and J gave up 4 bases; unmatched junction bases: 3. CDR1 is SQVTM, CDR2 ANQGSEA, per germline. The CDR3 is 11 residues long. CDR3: CSSRGGETQYF. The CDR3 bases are TGCAGCTCACGGGGGGGAGAGACCCAGTACTTC. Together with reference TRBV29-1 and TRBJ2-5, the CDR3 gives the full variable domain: SAVISQKPSRDICQRGTSLTIQCQVDSQVTMMFWYRQQPGQSLTLIATANQGSEATYESGFVIDKFPISRPNLTFSTLTVSNMSPEDSSIYLCSSRGGETQYFGPGTRLLVL.

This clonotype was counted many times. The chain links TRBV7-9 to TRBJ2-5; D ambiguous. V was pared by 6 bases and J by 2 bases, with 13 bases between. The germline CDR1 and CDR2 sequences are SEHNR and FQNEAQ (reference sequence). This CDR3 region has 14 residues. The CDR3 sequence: CASSFPVVQETQYF. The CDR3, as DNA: TGTGCCAGCAGTTTTCCGGTGGTGCAAGAGACCCAGTACTTC. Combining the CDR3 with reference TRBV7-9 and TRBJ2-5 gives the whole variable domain DTGVSQNPRHKITKRGQNVTFRCDPISEHNRLYWYRQTLGQGPEFLTYFQNEAQLEKSRLLSDRFSAERPKGSFSTLEIQRTEQGDSAMYLCASSFPVVQETQYFGPGTRLLVL.

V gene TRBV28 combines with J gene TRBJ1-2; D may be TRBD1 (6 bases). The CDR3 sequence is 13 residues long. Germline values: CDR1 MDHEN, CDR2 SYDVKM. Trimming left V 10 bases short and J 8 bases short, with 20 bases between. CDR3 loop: CATDHRARGGYTF. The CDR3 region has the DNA TGTGCCACCGACCACAGGGCTCGGGGGGGCTACACCTTC.

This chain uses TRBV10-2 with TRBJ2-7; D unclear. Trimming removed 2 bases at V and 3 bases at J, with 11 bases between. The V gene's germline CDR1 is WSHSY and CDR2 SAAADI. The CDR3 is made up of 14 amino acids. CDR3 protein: CASSEPSARYEQYF. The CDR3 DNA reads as TGCGCCAGCAGTGAGCCCAGCGCTCGCTACGAGCAGTACTTC.

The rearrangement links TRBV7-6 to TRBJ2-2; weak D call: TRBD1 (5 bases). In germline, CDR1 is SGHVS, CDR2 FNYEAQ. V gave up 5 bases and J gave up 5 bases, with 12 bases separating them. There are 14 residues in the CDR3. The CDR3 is CASSAMTATGELFF. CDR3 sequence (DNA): TGTGCCAGCAGCGCCATGACAGCTACCGGGGAGCTGTTTTTT.

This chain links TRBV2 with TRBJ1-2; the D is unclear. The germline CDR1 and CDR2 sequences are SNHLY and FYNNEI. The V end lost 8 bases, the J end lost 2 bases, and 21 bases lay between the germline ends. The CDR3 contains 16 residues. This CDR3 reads CASSPLGSNVNYGYTF. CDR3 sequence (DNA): TGTGCCAGCTCACCACTGGGGTCTAACGTGAACTATGGCTACACCTTC.

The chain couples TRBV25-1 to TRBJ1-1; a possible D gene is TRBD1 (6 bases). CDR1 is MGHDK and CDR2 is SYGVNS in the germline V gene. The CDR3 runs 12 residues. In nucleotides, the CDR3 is TGTGACTCCGGGACACCGAACACTGAAGCTTTCTTT. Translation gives CDSGTPNTEAFF.

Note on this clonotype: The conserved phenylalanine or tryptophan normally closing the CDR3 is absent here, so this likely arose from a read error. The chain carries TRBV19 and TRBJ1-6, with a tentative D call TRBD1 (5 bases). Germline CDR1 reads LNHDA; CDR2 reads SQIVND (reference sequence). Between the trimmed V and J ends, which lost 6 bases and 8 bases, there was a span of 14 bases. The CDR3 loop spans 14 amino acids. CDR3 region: CASRPGGLHSPLHL. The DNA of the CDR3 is TGTGCCAGTAGGCCGGGGGGACTACATTCACCCCTCCACCTT.

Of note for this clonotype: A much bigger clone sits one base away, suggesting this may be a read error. CDR3 in DNA: TGTGCCAGCAGCTCCCGGGACGCAAGGGAAGAGACCCAGTGCTTC. Its translation: CASSSRDAREETQCF. The chain uses TRBV7-9 and TRBJ2-5, with D possibly called TRBD1 or TRBD2 (5 bases each). The germline CDR1 and CDR2 sequences are SEHNR and FQNEAQ (reference sequence). The CDR3 has 15 residues.

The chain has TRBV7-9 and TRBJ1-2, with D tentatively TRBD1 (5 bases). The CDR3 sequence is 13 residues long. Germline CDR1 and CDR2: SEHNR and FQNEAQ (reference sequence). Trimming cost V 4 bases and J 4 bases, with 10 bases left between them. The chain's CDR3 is CASSSGELYGYTF. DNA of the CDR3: TGTGCCAGCAGCTCGGGGGAACTCTATGGCTACACCTTC.

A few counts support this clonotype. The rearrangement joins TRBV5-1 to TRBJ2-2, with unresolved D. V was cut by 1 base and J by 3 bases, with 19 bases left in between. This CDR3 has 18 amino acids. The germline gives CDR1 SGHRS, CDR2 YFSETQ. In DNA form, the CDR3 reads TGCGCCAGCAGCTTGATTTTTGTTGGGGATTCGGACACCGGGGAGCTGTTTTTT. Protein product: CASSLIFVGDSDTGELFF.

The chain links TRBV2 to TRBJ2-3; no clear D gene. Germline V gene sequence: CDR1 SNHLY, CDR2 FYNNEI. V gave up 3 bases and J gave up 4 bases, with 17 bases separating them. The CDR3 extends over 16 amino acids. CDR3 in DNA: TGTGCCAGCAGTGACTGGATGAGGAGTGGGTCAGATACGCAGTATTTT. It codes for CASSDWMRSGSDTQYF.